A single T cell receptor (beta chain) is shown here with its context. Its antigen remains unidentified. These data are taken from a study of Tregs in tolerant kidney transplant recipients. General study results and limits: Tregs expanded with activated donor B cells seemed most donor-specific.

Only in-frame clones appear in the TCRdb table, and some are missing; sequencing was by immunoSEQ multiplex PCR. The data show about 240,000 clones, about four fifths seen once. Unstimulated Tregs (CD4+CD25+CD127-) and CD4+CD25- non-Tregs were sorted from PBMCs. Trimming shortened V by 7 bases and J by 6 bases, and 24 bases separated the two germline ends. Germline-derived CDR1 and CDR2 are SNHLY and FYNNEI. CDR3 length: 16 amino acids. V usage is TRBV2 and J usage is TRBJ1-1; D is perhaps TRBD1 (6 bases). This receptor was obtained from a human donor in good health. Sequenced: CD4+ T cells from blood. CDR3 in DNA: TGTGCCAGCACCTCCCTACCGACAGGTAGAGGCGCTGAAGCTTTCTTT. As protein: CASTSLPTGRGAEAFF.